The clone carrying this T cell receptor (beta chain) showed up just a few times. With 60 Vbeta and 13 Jbeta primers, the PCR was carried out. The repertoire was sequenced with immunoSEQ multiplex PCR; TCRdb's copy has only in-frame clones and lacks some. Found here are about 180,000 clones, 82% of them singletons; the top ten hold approximately 1.5%. The germline V gene encodes CDR1 SGDLS and CDR2 YYNGEE. Between the trimmed V and J ends, which lost 3 bases and 7 bases, there was a span of 19 bases. This CDR3 has 15 amino acids. The data stem from a study of cytomegalovirus exposure and HLA in healthy donors.

The chain combines TRBV9 with TRBJ1-2, with D perhaps matching TRBD1 (6 bases). The sequencing sample was made of PBMCs. This TCR was recovered from a man aged 35 to 55 in good health and CMV-seronegative. The CDR3 sequence is CASSGASGGLGGYTF. The DNA for the CDR3 is TGTGCCAGCAGCGGAGCTAGTGGGGGCCTGGGTGGCTACACCTTC.